The 11 T cell receptor beta chains below were found in one sample sequenced in a study of blood T cell repertoires in COVID-19. Measured with immunoSEQ multiplex PCR; TCRdb has only the in-frame clones, and not every one. The sample holds about 63,000 clones, around 79% seen once. Material for sequencing was peripheral blood. The receptors were gathered from a human donor in a cohort sampled during active COVID-19.

V and J are TRBV6-5 and TRBJ1-6; D perhaps matches TRBD1 (5 bases). This CDR3 contains 12 residues. V was clipped by 6 bases and J by 8 bases, with 8 bases between them. Germline-derived CDR1 and CDR2 are MNHEY and SVGAGI. The CDR3 region is CASSKGDSPLHF. In nucleotides, the CDR3 is TGTGCCAGCAGCAAAGGGGATTCACCCCTCCACTTT.

The gene calls are TRBV11-2 and TRBJ2-2, with TRBD2 identical over 8 bases. The junction had 6 bases not matched to a gene; V was cut back by 3 bases and J by 6 bases. The CDR3 length is 15 residues. Germline CDR1 SGHAT, CDR2 FQNNGV. The CDR3, as DNA: TGTGCCAGCAGCTTTGGGACTAGTGAACCCGGGGAGCTGTTTTTT. Translating it yields CASSFGTSEPGELFF.

V and J are TRBV14 and TRBJ2-7, with TRBD1 matching over 9 bases. CDR3 length: 20 residues. Losses at the gene ends were 0 bases for V and 5 bases for J; bases not matched to a gene: 20. Germline V gene sequence: CDR1 SGHDN, CDR2 FVKESK. The CDR3 spells CASSQDEDRGIEGIAHEQYF. The CDR3, as DNA: TGTGCCAGCAGCCAAGATGAGGACAGGGGCATTGAAGGTATCGCCCACGAGCAGTACTTC.

V gene TRBV28 combines with J gene TRBJ1-2; D remains ambiguous. The V and J ends lost 6 bases and 5 bases respectively, with 10 bases between them. Germline assignment: CDR1 MDHEN and CDR2 SYDVKM. The CDR3 spans 12 residues. The CDR3: CASSPNRYGYTF. CDR3 bases: TGTGCCAGCAGCCCGAATAGATATGGCTACACCTTC.

V usage is TRBV6-5 and J usage is TRBJ2-3; unclear D gene. V lost 0 bases and J 0 bases, leaving 4 bases between the germline ends. The CDR3 loop spans 14 amino acids. Germline lookup yields CDR1 MNHEY and CDR2 SVGAGI. The CDR3 spells CASSYSSSTDTQYF. The CDR3 bases are TGTGCCAGCAGTTACTCTTCTAGCACAGATACGCAGTATTTT.

This chain uses TRBV5-1 with TRBJ2-7, with 13 bases lining up with TRBD2. Germline CDR1 is SGHRS and CDR2 is YFSETQ. The CDR3 consists of 17 residues. With V trimmed by 2 bases and J by 2 bases, 7 bases remained unmatched. CDR3 in amino acids: CASSFSGLAGEAYEQYF. The CDR3 DNA sequence: TGCGCCAGCAGCTTCTCTGGACTAGCGGGAGAGGCCTACGAGCAGTACTTC.

The genes are TRBV12-3 or TRBV12-4 and TRBJ2-5; maybe TRBD1 (5 bases). Trimming took off 7 bases at V and 5 bases at J, with 11 bases between the two ends. This CDR3 region has 12 residues. CDR3 protein: CASNSNRETQYF. The CDR3 region has the DNA TGTGCCAGCAACTCGAACAGGGAGACCCAGTACTTC.

The chain employs TRBV6-6 and TRBJ1-5; 10 bases are shared with TRBD1. This CDR3 spans 14 amino acids. The germline gives CDR1 MNHNY, CDR2 SVGAGI (reference sequence). V was clipped by 7 bases and J by 4 bases; unmatched bases: 4. The CDR3 region has the DNA TGTGCCAGCACTCGGACAGGGGGTAATCAGCCCCAGCATTTT. It codes for CASTRTGGNQPQHF.

This clone occurred once. The genes are TRBV18 and TRBJ2-1; TRBD2 aligns across 13 bases. The trim removed 8 bases at V and 8 bases at J, leaving 6 bases unmatched. Germline CDR1 is KGHSH and CDR2 is LQKENI. The CDR3 extends over 14 amino acids. The CDR3 nucleotides are TGTGCCAGCCTGACTAGCGGGAGGATGGATGAGCAGTTCTTC. Its translation: CASLTSGRMDEQFF.

The V gene is TRBV7-6, the J gene TRBJ2-1; 10 nucleotides align to TRBD2. The length of the CDR3 is 16 residues. Germline CDR1 is SGHVS and CDR2 is FNYEAQ. The ends lost 8 bases at V and 4 bases at J; junction bases unmatched: 11. CDR3 loop: CASGSSGRGGYNEQFF. In DNA, the CDR3 is TGTGCCAGCGGTTCGAGCGGGAGGGGGGGATACAATGAGCAGTTCTTC.

This clone has only one observation. The chain is built from TRBV7-3 and TRBJ2-1, with 7 bases identical to TRBD2. Trimming at V came to 0 bases and at J to 2 bases, leaving 4 bases not matched to a gene. Germline values: CDR1 SGHTA, CDR2 FQGTGA. The CDR3 spans 16 residues. The CDR3 DNA reads TGTGCCAGCAGCTTAACGGCGGGGGAGGCCTACAATGAGCAGTTCTTC. It codes for CASSLTAGEAYNEQFF.